The 9 T cell receptor beta chains presented below share a single source sample, sequenced in a study of cytomegalovirus exposure and HLA in healthy donors. Primers for the PCR totalled 60 Vbeta and 13 Jbeta. TCRdb keeps only in-frame clones here, not all; method: immunoSEQ multiplex PCR. The sample holds roughly 250,000 clones, about four fifths seen once. Input material: PBMCs. These receptors were taken from a girl aged 2 to 10 in good health and CMV-seronegative.

The V gene is TRBV19, the J gene TRBJ2-1; perhaps TRBD1 as D (6 bases). The CDR3 totals 15 residues. CDR1 is LNHDA and CDR2 is SQIVND in the germline V gene (reference sequence). Trimming took off 5 bases at V and 6 bases at J, with 17 bases between the two ends. The CDR3 coding sequence is TGTGCCAGTAGTCGCCGGGACAAAAGTGGCAATGAGCAGTTCTTC. It yields the protein CASSRRDKSGNEQFF. The complete variable domain, with remaining parts taken from reference TRBV19 and TRBJ2-1, reads DGGITQSPKYLFRKEGQNVTLSCEQNLNHDAMYWYRQDPGQGLRLIYYSQIVNDFQKGDIAEGYSVSREKKESFPLTVTSAQKNPTAFYLCASSRRDKSGNEQFFGPGTRLTVL.

This clone was recorded a few times. The rearrangement joins TRBV13 to TRBJ2-3, with 8 bases matching TRBD2. The germline V gene encodes CDR1 PRHDT and CDR2 FYEKMQ (reference sequence). V shed 4 bases and J 2 bases; nucleotides not matched to a gene: 14. CDR3 length: 18 amino acids. CDR3 residues: CASSSPVKERGYTDTQYF. In DNA, the CDR3 is TGTGCCAGCAGCTCCCCCGTTAAGGAGCGGGGGTACACAGATACGCAGTATTTT.

V is TRBV7-9 and J is TRBJ2-7, with 8 bases fitting TRBD1. The germline V gene has CDR1 SEHNR and CDR2 FQNEAQ (reference sequence). V dropped 4 bases and J dropped 2; count of bases not matched to a gene: 16. CDR3 length equals 18 residues. This CDR3 reads CASSCIGQGPQKTYEQYF. As DNA, the CDR3 is TGTGCCAGCAGCTGCATCGGACAGGGCCCTCAGAAGACCTACGAGCAGTACTTC.

The chain joins TRBV30 to TRBJ1-2; TRBD1 matches 8 bases. This CDR3 is 13 amino acids long. CDR1 and CDR2 (germline): GTSNPN, SVGIG (reference sequence). V gave up 7 bases and J gave up 4 bases; unmatched junction bases: 8. The chain's CDR3 is CALGATGAYGYTF. The CDR3 coding sequence is TGTGCCTTGGGGGCGACAGGGGCCTATGGCTACACCTTC.

The rearrangement uses TRBV2 and TRBJ1-3; 7 bases are shared with TRBD1. Losses at the gene ends were 5 bases for V and 2 bases for J; bases not matched to a gene: 18. Per germline, CDR1 SNHLY and CDR2 FYNNEI. The CDR3 totals 19 residues. The CDR3 region is CASSRKPRDRKGTGNTIYF. CDR3 DNA sequence: TGTGCCAGCAGTCGTAAGCCACGGGACAGAAAGGGTACTGGAAACACCATATATTTT.

A word on this clone: Other DNA sequences from this sample encode an identical CDR3 as well. The chain combines TRBV6-5 with TRBJ2-7; D unclear. The V end was cut by 0 bases, the J end by 2 bases, with 11 bases between. The CDR3 is 15 residues long. The germline gives CDR1 MNHEY, CDR2 SVGAGI. The CDR3 sequence is CASSYSAVMAYEQYF. CDR3 in DNA: TGTGCCAGCAGTTACTCGGCAGTAATGGCCTACGAGCAGTACTTC.

The V and J genes are TRBV6-8 and TRBJ2-1; unclear D gene. Trimming took off 7 bases at V and 8 bases at J, with 21 bases between the two ends. CDR3 length equals 15 residues. From germline, CDR1 is MNHGY and CDR2 SAAAGT. The CDR3 protein is CASNPRLPQRHEQFF. The CDR3 DNA reads TGTGCCAGCAACCCCAGGCTTCCCCAACGGCATGAGCAGTTCTTC.

V usage is TRBV5-6 and J usage is TRBJ2-1; 7 nucleotides line up with TRBD2. CDR3 length: 14 residues. Unmatched junction bases numbered 5, after V lost 0 bases and J lost 8 bases. The germline gives CDR1 SGHDT, CDR2 YYEEEE. CDR3 protein: CASSLGFAGDEQFF. The CDR3 nucleotides are TGTGCCAGCAGCTTGGGGTTCGCGGGGGATGAGCAGTTCTTC. The complete variable domain, with remaining parts taken from reference TRBV5-6 and TRBJ2-1, reads DAGVTQSPTHLIKTRGQQVTLRCSPKSGHDTVSWYQQALGQGPQFIFQYYEEEERQRGNFPDRFSGHQFPNYSSELNVNALLLGDSALYLCASSLGFAGDEQFFGPGTRLTVL.

The chain links TRBV13 to TRBJ2-7; tentatively, D is TRBD1 (6 bases). CDR3 length: 14 residues. The V gene's germline CDR1 is PRHDT and CDR2 FYEKMQ (reference sequence). V gave up 3 bases and J gave up 1 base, with 10 bases separating them. The CDR3 protein is CASSFRTDSYEQYF. CDR3 coding DNA: TGTGCCAGCAGCTTTCGGACAGATTCCTACGAGCAGTACTTC.